These 21 T cell receptor beta chains were sequenced from one sample in a study of blood T cell repertoires in COVID-19. Profiled with immunoSEQ multiplex PCR; TCRdb holds only in-frame clones, not every one. The sample includes 350,000 or so clones, about 88% of them seen just once. The sample was PBMCs or T cells enriched from blood (not recorded which). These TCRs come from a woman younger than 45 who had recovered from COVID-19.

The J gene is TRBJ2-3, the V gene TRBV2; TRBD2 matches 9 bases. Losses at the gene ends were 8 bases for V and 3 bases for J; bases not matched to a gene: 9. CDR3 size: 15 residues. Per germline, CDR1 SNHLY and CDR2 FYNNEI. CDR3 sequence reads: CASQGLAIPTDTQYF. The CDR3 DNA is TGTGCCAGCCAGGGACTAGCAATTCCGACAGATACGCAGTATTTT. The full variable domain, completed using reference TRBV2 and TRBJ2-3, is EPEVTQTPSHQVTQMGQEVILRCVPISNHLYFYWYRQILGQKVEFLVSFYNNEISEKSEIFDDQFSVERPDGSNFTLKIRSTKLEDSAMYFCASQGLAIPTDTQYFGPGTRLTVL.

This clone was counted once. The rearrangement uses TRBV5-8 and TRBJ1-1; D remains unclear. Trimming pared 1 base from V and 1 base from J, leaving 20 bases between. This CDR3 has 18 amino acids. CDR1 is SGHTS, CDR2 YDEGEE, per germline. In DNA form, the CDR3 reads TGTGCCAGCAGCTTGCTCCTCCCCGGGAAGGAGAAGAACACTGAAGCTTTCTTT. Translating it yields CASSLLLPGKEKNTEAFF.

V usage is TRBV5-8 and J usage is TRBJ1-2; 9 bases are a match to TRBD1. This CDR3 contains 16 residues. Germline lookup yields CDR1 SGHTS and CDR2 YDEGEE. V was clipped by 0 bases and J by 4 bases; unmatched bases: 7. The CDR3 DNA reads as TGTGCCAGCAGCTTGGGGACAGGGGATTCTCCCTATGGCTACACCTTC. Translating gives CASSLGTGDSPYGYTF.

The V gene is TRBV11-2, the J gene TRBJ1-2; D uncertain. Trimming removed 3 bases at V and 5 bases at J, with 19 bases between. The CDR3 loop spans 16 amino acids. Germline CDR1 and CDR2: SGHAT and FQNNGV. Written as DNA, the CDR3 is TGTGCCAGCAGCTTTACGCAGGCAGGAGGTAATTATGGCTACACCTTC. Its translation: CASSFTQAGGNYGYTF.

This clone occurred many times. The CDR3 loop is CASSSLTGTGSYEQYF. The CDR3 DNA reads as TGTGCCAGCAGCTCCTTGACCGGGACAGGGTCCTACGAGCAGTACTTC. The chain is built from TRBV7-9 and TRBJ2-7; 9 bases align to TRBD1. The V gene's germline CDR1 is SEHNR and CDR2 FQNEAQ (reference sequence). This CDR3 is built from 16 residues. Trimming cost V 4 bases and J 1 base; bases outside gene matches: 8. The variable domain in full, completed from reference TRBV7-9 and TRBJ2-7, reads DTGVSQNPRHKITKRGQNVTFRCDPISEHNRLYWYRQTLGQGPEFLTYFQNEAQLEKSRLLSDRFSAERPKGSFSTLEIQRTEQGDSAMYLCASSSLTGTGSYEQYFGPGTRLTVT.

CDR3 DNA: TGTGCCTGGAGCCCCAGCAACGGGAGGGCCGAGACCCAGTACTTC. It is translated as CAWSPSNGRAETQYF. The chain joins TRBV30 to TRBJ2-5, with 8 positions matching TRBD2. J was trimmed by 5 bases and V by 3 bases; bases with no gene match: 11. CDR3 length: 15 amino acids. Germline lookup yields CDR1 GTSNPN and CDR2 SVGIG (reference sequence).

V usage is TRBV2 and J usage is TRBJ1-1, with 7 bases fitting TRBD1. Per the germline V gene, CDR1 is SNHLY and CDR2 is FYNNEI. The CDR3 has 14 residues. V lost 6 bases to trimming and J lost 3 bases; unmatched junction nucleotides: 7. In DNA, the CDR3 is TGTGCCAGCAGGCCTTCAGGGGGTTACACTGAAGCTTTCTTT. This gives the protein CASRPSGGYTEAFF.

This clone was recorded once. The J gene is TRBJ1-2, the V gene TRBV30, with 10 bases that match TRBD1. With 5 bases clipped from V and 8 bases from J, the junction kept 8 bases outside the gene matches. Germline V gene data show CDR1 as GTSNPN and CDR2 as SVGIG (reference sequence). The CDR3 is 13 amino acids. CDR3 protein: CAWRQGAAQGYTF. The CDR3 nucleotides read TGTGCCTGGCGACAGGGGGCGGCGCAGGGCTACACCTTC.

This clone came up a few times. This sequence joins TRBV5-6 and TRBJ2-1; TRBD2 matches at 7 bases. Germline V lookup: CDR1 SGHDT, CDR2 YYEEEE. The CDR3 runs to 16 residues. V lost 0 bases, J lost 5 bases, and 8 bases stayed unmatched. CDR3: CASSLVAGASHNEQFF. The CDR3 nucleotides are TGTGCCAGCAGCTTGGTAGCGGGCGCCTCGCACAATGAGCAGTTCTTC.

The V gene is TRBV5-4, the J gene TRBJ1-6; TRBD1 aligns across 8 bases. Germline CDR1 and CDR2: SGHNT and YYREEE (reference sequence). The CDR3 sequence is 16 residues long. V was pared by 2 bases and J by 6 bases, with 7 bases of the junction left unmatched. In nucleotides, the CDR3 is TGTGCCAGCAGCTTTTCCCAGGGGGCGGGTAATTCACCCCTCCACTTT. Protein sequence: CASSFSQGAGNSPLHF. The complete variable domain, with remaining parts taken from reference TRBV5-4 and TRBJ1-6, reads ETGVTQSPTHLIKTRGQQVTLRCSSQSGHNTVSWYQQALGQGPQFIFQYYREEENGRGNFPPRFSGLQFPNYSSELNVNALELDDSALYLCASSFSQGAGNSPLHFGNGTRLTVT.

The genes are TRBV2 and TRBJ2-5, with D possibly TRBD1 on 5 matching bases. Germline V gene sequence: CDR1 SNHLY, CDR2 FYNNEI. Trimming took off 6 bases at V and 1 base at J, with 12 bases between the two ends. CDR3 length equals 14 residues. The CDR3 is CASSKGVLQETQYF. The CDR3 DNA reads as TGTGCCAGCAGCAAAGGGGTCCTCCAAGAGACCCAGTACTTC. Drawing the rest from reference TRBV2 and TRBJ2-5, the complete variable domain is EPEVTQTPSHQVTQMGQEVILRCVPISNHLYFYWYRQILGQKVEFLVSFYNNEISEKSEIFDDQFSVERPDGSNFTLKIRSTKLEDSAMYFCASSKGVLQETQYFGPGTRLLVL.

J is TRBJ2-2 and V is TRBV6-6; 7 bases match TRBD1. The germline V gene has CDR1 MNHNY and CDR2 SVGAGI (reference sequence). The CDR3 has 15 residues. The junction had 3 bases not matched to a gene; V was cut back by 2 bases and J by 3 bases. The CDR3 nucleotides read TGTGCCAGCAGTTACGGGCAGGGGGACACCGGGGAGCTGTTTTTT. It is translated as CASSYGQGDTGELFF.

The V call is TRBV6-5, the J call TRBJ2-3; 8 bases agree with TRBD1. Germline CDR1 is MNHEY and CDR2 is SVGAGI. CDR3 length: 15 amino acids. V lost 7 bases and J lost 1; bases outside the gene matches: 7. The CDR3 reads CASKTGGRGTDTQYF. For the CDR3, the DNA is TGTGCCAGCAAAACAGGGGGGCGGGGCACAGATACGCAGTATTTT.

This clone was seen once. The chain uses TRBV11-2 and TRBJ2-5; a weak D match, TRBD1 (5 bases). This CDR3 spans 13 amino acids. Deletions cut 5 bases from V and 5 bases from J, with 12 bases between. Germline assignment: CDR1 SGHAT and CDR2 FQNNGV. CDR3 amino acids: CASSPGPGETQYF. CDR3 in DNA: TGTGCCAGCAGCCCAGGGCCCGGGGAGACCCAGTACTTC.

The chain joins TRBV28 to TRBJ1-2; 8 bases agree with TRBD1. CDR3 size: 16 residues. V trimming: 6 bases; J trimming: 8 bases; junction bases outside the gene matches: 17. CDR1 and CDR2 from the germline V gene are MDHEN and SYDVKM. CDR3 sequence (DNA): TGTGCCAGCAGCACTCCTACAACTATCAGGGGGCAGGGCTACACCTTC. Residues: CASSTPTTIRGQGYTF.

The V call is TRBV2, the J call TRBJ1-1, with 7 positions matching TRBD1. J lost 6 bases, V lost 6 bases, and 7 bases had no gene match. Germline V gene data show CDR1 as SNHLY and CDR2 as FYNNEI. This CDR3 spans 13 amino acids. CDR3 region: CASSPIGTAEAFF. The CDR3 DNA reads as TGTGCCAGCAGCCCCATAGGGACAGCTGAAGCTTTCTTT.

The chain has TRBV2 and TRBJ2-2; TRBD1 agrees at 9 bases. Germline CDR1 reads SNHLY; CDR2 reads FYNNEI. This CDR3 spans 16 amino acids. V dropped 2 bases and J dropped 3; count of bases not matched to a gene: 4. The CDR3 DNA sequence: TGTGCCAGCAGTGAACGGCGACAGGGGGACACCGGGGAGCTGTTTTTT. Translation gives CASSERRQGDTGELFF. Variable domain in full (rest from reference TRBV2 and TRBJ2-2): EPEVTQTPSHQVTQMGQEVILRCVPISNHLYFYWYRQILGQKVEFLVSFYNNEISEKSEIFDDQFSVERPDGSNFTLKIRSTKLEDSAMYFCASSERRQGDTGELFFGEGSRLTVL.

V gene TRBV4-2 combines with J gene TRBJ1-3, with 7 nucleotides matching TRBD1. The length of the CDR3 is 16 residues. Germline CDR1 LGHNA, CDR2 YNFKEQ. The V segment lost 0 bases and the J segment 0 bases; nucleotides outside the gene matches: 2. The DNA of the CDR3 is TGTGCCAGCAGCCAAGACGGGACAGACTCTGGAAACACCATATATTTT. Its protein product is CASSQDGTDSGNTIYF.

The CDR3 region has the DNA TGTGCCAGCAGCTTGCTGGACAGGGGACATGGGACCCAGTACTTC. Its translation is CASSLLDRGHGTQYF. The gene calls are TRBV5-5 and TRBJ2-5; the match to TRBD1 covers 9 bases. This CDR3 is built from 15 residues. The V gene's germline CDR1 is SGHKS and CDR2 YYEKEE (reference sequence). V was pared by 1 base and J by 7 bases, with 8 bases of the junction left unmatched.

The chain carries TRBV6-2 or TRBV6-3 and TRBJ1-5, with D tentatively TRBD1 (5 bases). V lost 0 bases to trimming and J lost 11 bases, with 20 bases between them. The CDR3 totals 16 residues. Germline V gene data show CDR1 as MNHEY and CDR2 as SVGEGT. CDR3 bases: TGTGCCAGCAGTTACTCGATGGCAGGGCCCACCTTGGCCCAGCATTTT. Amino acids: CASSYSMAGPTLAQHF.

This sequence joins TRBV10-2 and TRBJ2-5; D is unclear. The CDR3 contains 13 residues. CDR1 is WSHSY, CDR2 SAAADI, per germline. V was trimmed by 5 bases and J by 5 bases, leaving 12 bases between them. The CDR3 protein is CASSWPSWETQYF. The DNA of the CDR3 is TGCGCCAGCAGTTGGCCTTCCTGGGAGACCCAGTACTTC.